This T cell receptor (beta chain) is drawn from a study of T cell changes during pregnancy in multiple sclerosis. Generated by immunoSEQ multiplex PCR, the TCRdb table keeps only in-frame clones and is missing some. Of 25,000 or so clones listed, around 90% were seen once; the top ten hold approximately 6.2%. This CDR3 contains 14 residues. V was pared by 4 bases and J by 3 bases, with 4 bases of the junction left unmatched. Germline CDR1 and CDR2: SGHDN and FVKESK. J is TRBJ1-2 and V is TRBV14, with 8 bases fitting TRBD1. Source: CD8+ T cells from peripheral blood mononuclear cells, taken before pregnancy. This sequence was found in a female donor with multiple sclerosis, enrolled in a pregnancy study. The CDR3 loop is CASSPRGPYYGYTF. The CDR3 DNA sequence: TGTGCCAGCAGCCCCAGGGGGCCGTACTATGGCTACACCTTC.